This T cell receptor (beta chain) originates from a study of T cells after posttransplantation cyclophosphamide. General study points: Recipient CMV seropositivity and CMV reactivation strongly tracked TRB clonality. Blood and skin or GI T cell repertoires showed limited TRB overlap. Donor-recipient repertoire similarity was low at 1-2 months, rising over year one.

This clone was seen ten or more times. Its target is not known. Only in-frame clones appear in the TCRdb table, and some are missing; sequencing was by immunoSEQ multiplex PCR. This sample has about 40,000 clones, each found more than once. V was shortened by 6 bases and J by 8 bases, with 10 bases between the two germline ends. In germline, CDR1 is MNHNS, CDR2 SASEGT. The length of the CDR3 is 12 residues. The chain employs TRBV6-1 and TRBJ1-4; possible D gene TRBD1, 5 bases. Sequencing was performed on PBMCs. The receptor was derived from a woman aged 50 to 60 in good health and a related stem cell transplant donor. This chain's CDR3 is CASRPSGEKLFF. The CDR3 region has the DNA TGTGCCAGCAGGCCTTCAGGGGAAAAACTGTTTTTT.